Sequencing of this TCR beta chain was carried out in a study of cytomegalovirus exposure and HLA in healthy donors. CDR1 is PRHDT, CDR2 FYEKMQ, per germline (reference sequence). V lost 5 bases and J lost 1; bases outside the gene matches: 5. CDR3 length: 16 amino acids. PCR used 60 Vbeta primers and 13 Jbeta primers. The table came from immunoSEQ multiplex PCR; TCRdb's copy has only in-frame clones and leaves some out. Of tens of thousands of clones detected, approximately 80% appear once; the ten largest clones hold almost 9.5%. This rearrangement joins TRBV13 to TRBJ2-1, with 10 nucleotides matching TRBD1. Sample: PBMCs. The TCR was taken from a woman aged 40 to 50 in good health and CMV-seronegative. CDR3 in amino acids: CASSTRQGASYNEQFF. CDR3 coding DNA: TGTGCCAGCAGCACCAGACAGGGGGCATCCTACAATGAGCAGTTCTTC.